The entry below gives a single TCR beta chain sequence along with its context. As yet, its antigen is unknown. This sample was taken from a study of cytomegalovirus exposure and HLA in healthy donors. General study findings and limits: Previously analyzed data showed that most TCR beta V segments were productive at a frequency of about 90% or about 30%.

The donors gave bone marrow, and they were healthy. Vbeta (60) and Jbeta (13) primers were used in the PCR. TCRdb keeps only in-frame clones here, not all; method: immunoSEQ multiplex PCR. The sample lists fewer than 200,000 clones, around 81% occurring once. V lost 5 bases to trimming and J lost 5 bases; unmatched junction nucleotides: 7. Per the germline V gene, CDR1 is SEHNR and CDR2 is FQNEAQ (reference sequence). CDR3 length: 15 residues. This sequence was found in a woman aged 25 to 39 in good health and CMV-seronegative. The chain uses TRBV7-9 and TRBJ2-5; 11 bases line up with TRBD2. The specimen was PBMCs. The chain's CDR3 is CASSTILAGEETQYF. CDR3 nucleotide sequence: TGTGCCAGCAGCACAATACTAGCGGGGGAGGAGACCCAGTACTTC.